This TCR beta chain was observed in a study of CXCR3-negative and CXCR3-positive naive CD8 T cells. Study results and caveats: The TRB CDR3s that CXCR3-positive naive cells carried were more hydrophobic than those of CXCR3-negative naive cells. The level of CXCR3 expression partially decreased after cryopreservation; the majority of assays used fresh PBMCs.

Libraries were UMI-labeled 5' RACE TRB cDNA. From the 5' RACE reads, TCRdb lists one entry per CDR3 protein and no DNA. This sample's clone table lists roughly 60,000 distinct CDR3 sequences. This CDR3 region has 16 residues. The germline gives CDR1 LGHNA, CDR2 YSLEER. Worth noting for this clonotype: No antigen is known for it.

The source of this sequence is a human donor in good health. Some clones in this sample may be carry-over from other donors' samples. Material for sequencing was naive CXCR3+ CD8+ T cells from blood. Subset here: CD45RO-CCR7+CD27+CD95- naive CD8+ T cells expressing CXCR3 (TNR3+). The genes are TRBV4-3 and TRBJ1-1. This chain's CDR3 is CASSQSRLEYRTEAFF.